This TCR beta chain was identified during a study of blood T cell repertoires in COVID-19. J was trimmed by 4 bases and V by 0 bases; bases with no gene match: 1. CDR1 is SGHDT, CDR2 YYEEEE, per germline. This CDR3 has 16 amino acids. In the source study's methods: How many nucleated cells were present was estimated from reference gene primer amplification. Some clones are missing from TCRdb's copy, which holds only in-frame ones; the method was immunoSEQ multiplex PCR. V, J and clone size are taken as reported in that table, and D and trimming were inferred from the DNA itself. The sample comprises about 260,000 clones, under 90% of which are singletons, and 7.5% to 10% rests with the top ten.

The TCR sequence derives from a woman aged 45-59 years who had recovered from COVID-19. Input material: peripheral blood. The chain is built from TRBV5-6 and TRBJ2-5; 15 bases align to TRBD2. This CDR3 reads CASSLEGLAGGETQYF. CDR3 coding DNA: TGTGCCAGCAGCTTGGAGGGACTAGCGGGAGGAGAGACCCAGTACTTC.